This TCR beta chain was sequenced during a study of shared clonotypes between healthy human individuals. The protocol was immunoSEQ multiplex PCR, while the TCRdb copy is restricted to in-frame clones and leaves out a portion. This sample carries roughly 1,500,000 clones, about 98.5% of them seen once, and the ten largest clones take 0.3% to 0.45%. Per the germline V gene, CDR1 is SGHRS and CDR2 is YFSETQ. Trimming at V came to 7 bases and at J to 6 bases, leaving 19 bases not matched to a gene. CDR3 length equals 19 residues. Sequences were obtained from naive CD4+ T cells sorted from blood. Subset noted: CD45RA+ positively selected. V is TRBV5-1 and J is TRBJ2-1; 13 positions match TRBD2. This clonotype was sampled from a man aged 25-45 years in good health. The CDR3 DNA follows: TGCGCCAGCGGTACCGGCCCGATCATACTAGCGGGAGGGGTCAATGAGCAGTTCTTC. Translating it yields CASGTGPIILAGGVNEQFF.